This T cell receptor beta chain was found in a study of OX40 agonist ivuxolimab in advanced cancers. In the study overall: Each patient was given ivuxolimab into a vein every 2 weeks, at 0.01 to 10 mg/kg. Past anti-PD-1, anti-PD-L1 or anti-CTLA-4 therapy was accepted, and around 40% had received some.

The study, taken as a whole, reports: Clonal expansion by week 6 occurred in CD4+ and CD8+ blood T cells (at 0.1 to 3.0 mg/kg). Antigen specificity was not determined for the expanded peripheral T cells.

As concerns this clone: Its antigen is undetermined.

Sequencing was performed with immunoSEQ multiplex PCR; in TCRdb, only in-frame clones are kept and a portion is missing. The sample has 50,000 to 70,000 clones, roughly 85% seen once; the top ten hold over 0.6%. Sequencing used CD4+ or CD8+ T cells sorted from blood, obtained in a trial of the OX40 agonist ivuxolimab. The sequence derives from an adult with an advanced solid tumor such as melanoma, head and neck, liver or kidney cancer.

CDR3 DNA sequence: TGTGCCAGCAGTTCACCCATGGCAGCGAAAAACATTCAGTACTTC. This codes for CASSSPMAAKNIQYF. The chain joins TRBV28 to TRBJ2-4; D gene unclear. Germline CDR1 and CDR2: MDHEN and SYDVKM. The CDR3 has 15 residues. V gave up 4 bases and J gave up 4 bases, with 14 bases separating them.